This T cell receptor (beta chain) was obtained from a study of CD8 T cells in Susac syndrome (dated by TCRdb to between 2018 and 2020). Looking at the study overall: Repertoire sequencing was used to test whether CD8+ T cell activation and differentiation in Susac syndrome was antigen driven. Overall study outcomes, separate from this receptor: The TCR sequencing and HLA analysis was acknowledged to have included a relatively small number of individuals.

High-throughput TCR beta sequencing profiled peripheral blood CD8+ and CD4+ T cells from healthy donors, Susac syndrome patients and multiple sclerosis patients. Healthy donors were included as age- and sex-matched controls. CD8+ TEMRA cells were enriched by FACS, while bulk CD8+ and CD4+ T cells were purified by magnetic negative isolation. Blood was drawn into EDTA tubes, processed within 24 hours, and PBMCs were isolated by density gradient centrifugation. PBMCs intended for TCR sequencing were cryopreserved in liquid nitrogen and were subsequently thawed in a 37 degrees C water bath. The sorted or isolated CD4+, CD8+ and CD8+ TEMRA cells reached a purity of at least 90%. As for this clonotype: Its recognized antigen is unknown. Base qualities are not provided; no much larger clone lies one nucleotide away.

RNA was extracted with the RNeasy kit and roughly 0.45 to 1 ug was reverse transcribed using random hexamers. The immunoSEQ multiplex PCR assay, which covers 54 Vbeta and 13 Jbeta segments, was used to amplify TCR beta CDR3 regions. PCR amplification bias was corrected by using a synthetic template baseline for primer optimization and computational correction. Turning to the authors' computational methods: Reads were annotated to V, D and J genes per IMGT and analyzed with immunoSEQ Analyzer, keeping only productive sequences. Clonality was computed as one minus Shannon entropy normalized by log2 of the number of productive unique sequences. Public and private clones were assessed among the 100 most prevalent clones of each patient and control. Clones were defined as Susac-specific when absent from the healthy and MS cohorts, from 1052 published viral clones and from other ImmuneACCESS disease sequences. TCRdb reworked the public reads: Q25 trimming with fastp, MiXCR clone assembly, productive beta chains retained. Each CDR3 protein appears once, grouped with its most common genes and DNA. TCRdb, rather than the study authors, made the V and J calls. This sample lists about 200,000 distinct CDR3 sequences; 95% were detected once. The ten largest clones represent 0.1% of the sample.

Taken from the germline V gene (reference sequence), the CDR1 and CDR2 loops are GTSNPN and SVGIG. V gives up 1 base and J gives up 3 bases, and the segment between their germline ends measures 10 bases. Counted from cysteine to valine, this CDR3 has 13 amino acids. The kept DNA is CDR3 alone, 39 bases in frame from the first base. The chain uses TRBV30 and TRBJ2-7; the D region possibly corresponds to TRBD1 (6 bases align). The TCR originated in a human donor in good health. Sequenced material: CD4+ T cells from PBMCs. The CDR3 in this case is CAWSGGGSYEQYV. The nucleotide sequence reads TGTGCCTGGAGTGGAGGGGGAAGCTACGAGCAGTACGTC.